The clone carrying this TCR beta chain has only a few counts. The V end was cut by 2 bases, the J end by 1 base, with 8 bases between. Per germline, CDR1 KGHSH and CDR2 LQKENI. The CDR3 is 14 amino acids. This sample was taken from a study of blood T cell repertoires in COVID-19. Study information: The United States, Italy and Spain provided the acute and convalescent COVID-19 samples. The cDNA or gDNA used as material had been derived from T cells, B-cell-depleted T cells, or PBMCs.

Study processing details: Amplification from reference gene primers served as the basis for estimated nucleated cell counts. TCRdb's copy holds only in-frame clones and misses some; the assay was immunoSEQ multiplex PCR. From that table come the V and J calls and clone size; the DNA was used to work out D and trimming. The data show tens of thousands of clones, approximately 85% seen once. Sequencing was done on a sample of peripheral blood. The chain is built from TRBV18 and TRBJ1-1; D ambiguous. This receptor was obtained from an older man with acute or convalescent COVID-19. This CDR3 is CASSPSQKNTEAFF. The CDR3 DNA sequence: TGTGCCAGCTCACCATCACAGAAGAACACTGAAGCTTTCTTT.